Listed below are T cell receptor beta chains from one sample, sequenced in a study of regulatory T cells in long-lasting Graves disease. TCRdb re-derived calls from the multiplex PCR reads in MiXCR, one entry per CDR3 protein. Among around 450,000 distinct CDR3 sequences listed, 20% to 25% were seen once. The starting material was peripheral blood mononuclear cells (PBMCs), obtained when the disease was refractory, from a patient treated with antithyroid drugs. Source of these receptors: a female donor with Graves disease. CDR3s include the opening cysteine and the closing phenylalanine or tryptophan. A D gene is named only where the DNA matches it firmly. A clone size is listed for some rows: how often the clone was seen (once, few, many), or a class if it is expanded.

d_gene: -; j_gene: TRBJ1-5; abundance: many; v_gene: TRBV2; CDR3aa: CASSPLQGRPQHF; CDR3nt: TGTGCCAGCAGTCCCCTGCAGGGGCGGCCCCAGCATTTT
d_gene: -; j_gene: TRBJ2-2; abundance: -; v_gene: TRBV27; CDR3aa: CASSPRGPGRNTGELFF; CDR3nt: TGTGCCAGCAGCCCGAGGGGCCCCGGGCGGAACACCGGGGAGCTGTTTTTT
d_gene: -; j_gene: TRBJ1-1; abundance: -; v_gene: TRBV12-3/TRBV12-4; CDR3aa: CASSLTPRGWGEAFF; CDR3nt: TGTGCCAGCAGTCTCACCCCCAGGGGCTGGGGCGAAGCTTTCTTT
d_gene: -; j_gene: TRBJ1-4; abundance: many; v_gene: TRBV20-1; CDR3aa: CSARVTLATNEKLFF; CDR3nt: TGCAGTGCTAGAGTTACACTAGCAACTAATGAAAAACTGTTTTTT
d_gene: -; j_gene: TRBJ1-2; abundance: many; v_gene: TRBV7-2; CDR3aa: CASSSTSGRNYGYTF; CDR3nt: TGTGCCAGCAGCTCAACATCTGGACGGAACTATGGCTACACCTTC
d_gene: -; j_gene: TRBJ1-2; abundance: many; v_gene: TRBV28; CDR3aa: CASSFPPPQANYGYTF; CDR3nt: TGTGCCAGCAGTTTTCCCCCCCCGCAGGCTAACTATGGCTACACCTTC
d_gene: -; j_gene: TRBJ2-5; abundance: few; v_gene: TRBV7-9; CDR3aa: CASSLGLWGDEQETQYF; CDR3nt: TGTGCCAGCAGCTTAGGCCTCTGGGGGGACGAACAAGAGACCCAGTACTTC
d_gene: TRBD1; j_gene: TRBJ1-4; abundance: many; v_gene: TRBV6-1; CDR3aa: CAAGQGENEKLFF; CDR3nt: TGTGCCGCCGGACAGGGAGAAAATGAAAAACTGTTTTTT
d_gene: -; j_gene: TRBJ2-1; abundance: -; v_gene: TRBV3-1; CDR3aa: CASSVLAPARNEQFF; CDR3nt: TGTGCCAGCAGCGTTCTAGCCCCCGCCCGCAATGAGCAGTTCTTC
d_gene: TRBD2; j_gene: TRBJ2-1; abundance: many; v_gene: TRBV2; CDR3aa: CASSEAVIAGVEQFF; CDR3nt: TGTGCCAGCAGTGAAGCGGTAATAGCGGGGGTTGAGCAGTTCTTC
d_gene: TRBD1; j_gene: TRBJ1-1; abundance: few; v_gene: TRBV6-2/TRBV6-3; CDR3aa: CASSQGTGGRNTEAFF; CDR3nt: TGTGCCAGCAGCCAGGGGACAGGGGGCCGAAACACTGAAGCTTTCTTT
d_gene: -; j_gene: TRBJ2-5; abundance: many; v_gene: TRBV28; CDR3aa: CASSAPWAKETQYF; CDR3nt: TGTGCCAGCAGTGCCCCCTGGGCGAAAGAGACCCAGTACTTC
d_gene: -; j_gene: TRBJ2-2; abundance: few; v_gene: TRBV30; CDR3aa: CAWSNPGDTGELFF; CDR3nt: TGTGCCTGGAGTAACCCTGGTGACACCGGGGAGCTGTTTTTT
d_gene: TRBD1; j_gene: TRBJ2-7; abundance: many; v_gene: TRBV12-3/TRBV12-4; CDR3aa: CASSWRDRGYEQYF; CDR3nt: TGTGCCAGCTCGTGGAGGGACAGGGGCTACGAGCAGTACTTC
d_gene: TRBD1; j_gene: TRBJ1-6; abundance: few; v_gene: TRBV3-1; CDR3aa: CASSQTRGDSPLHF; CDR3nt: TGTGCCAGCAGCCAAACCAGGGGGGATTCACCCCTCCACTTT
d_gene: -; j_gene: TRBJ1-5; abundance: -; v_gene: TRBV27; CDR3aa: CASRTAGVPINQPQHF; CDR3nt: TGTGCCAGCAGAACGGCGGGGGTCCCGATCAATCAGCCCCAGCATTTT
d_gene: TRBD2; j_gene: TRBJ2-3; abundance: -; v_gene: TRBV15; CDR3aa: CATSTRYGQTSGRGTDTQYF; CDR3nt: TGTGCCACCAGCACAAGATATGGACAGACTAGCGGGAGGGGCACAGATACGCAGTATTTT
d_gene: TRBD2; j_gene: TRBJ2-5; abundance: many; v_gene: TRBV20-1; CDR3aa: CSAATSGGDQETQYF; CDR3nt: TGCAGTGCAGCGACTAGCGGGGGGGACCAAGAGACCCAGTACTTC
d_gene: TRBD2; j_gene: TRBJ2-1; abundance: -; v_gene: TRBV20-1; CDR3aa: CSARDRRGGDNEQFF; CDR3nt: TGCAGTGCTAGAGATCGGCGCGGGGGAGACAATGAGCAGTTCTTC
d_gene: TRBD2; j_gene: TRBJ2-7; abundance: -; v_gene: TRBV20-1; CDR3aa: CSATQSSGGSYEQYF; CDR3nt: TGCAGTGCTACCCAGTCTAGCGGGGGGTCCTACGAGCAGTACTTC
d_gene: -; j_gene: TRBJ2-7; abundance: many; v_gene: TRBV11-2; CDR3aa: CASGKGDFLLHEQYF; CDR3nt: TGTGCCAGCGGAAAGGGGGATTTCCTCCTGCACGAGCAGTACTTC
d_gene: TRBD1; j_gene: TRBJ2-1; abundance: -; v_gene: TRBV4-3; CDR3aa: CASSQGADRGNEQFF; CDR3nt: TGCGCCAGCAGCCAGGGCGCGGACAGGGGTAATGAGCAGTTCTTC
d_gene: -; j_gene: TRBJ1-5; abundance: many; v_gene: TRBV9; CDR3aa: CASSVGSKNQPQHF; CDR3nt: TGTGCCAGCAGCGTAGGAAGCAAGAATCAGCCCCAGCATTTT
d_gene: -; j_gene: TRBJ2-5; abundance: many; v_gene: TRBV3-1; CDR3aa: CASSQEWAPWETQYF; CDR3nt: TGTGCCAGCAGCCAAGAGTGGGCCCCGTGGGAGACCCAGTACTTC
d_gene: TRBD1; j_gene: TRBJ2-7; abundance: many; v_gene: TRBV6-1; CDR3aa: CASSETDRDKQYF; CDR3nt: TGTGCCAGCAGTGAGACCGACAGGGACAAGCAGTACTTC
d_gene: TRBD1; j_gene: TRBJ1-2; abundance: -; v_gene: TRBV4-1; CDR3aa: CASSQAPRTGGEYGYTF; CDR3nt: TGCGCCAGCAGCCAAGCTCCACGGACAGGGGGGGAGTATGGCTACACCTTC
d_gene: TRBD2; j_gene: TRBJ2-5; abundance: many; v_gene: TRBV2; CDR3aa: CATLGTTEPGTQYF; CDR3nt: TGTGCCACGCTAGGGACTACGGAACCAGGGACCCAGTACTTC
d_gene: TRBD1; j_gene: TRBJ2-7; abundance: -; v_gene: TRBV4-1; CDR3aa: CASSPSSGQTYEQYF; CDR3nt: TGCGCCAGCAGCCCCTCCTCGGGACAGACCTACGAGCAGTACTTC
d_gene: TRBD2; j_gene: TRBJ2-7; abundance: many; v_gene: TRBV6-2/TRBV6-3; CDR3aa: CASSQPRTSGSWSGPNEQYF; CDR3nt: TGTGCCAGCAGTCAGCCGCGGACTAGCGGGAGTTGGTCCGGTCCGAACGAGCAGTACTTC
d_gene: -; j_gene: TRBJ2-7; abundance: many; v_gene: TRBV10-1; CDR3aa: CASSEGSGGEQYF; CDR3nt: TGCGCCAGCAGTGAGGGCTCCGGGGGCGAGCAGTACTTC
d_gene: -; j_gene: TRBJ1-4; abundance: many; v_gene: TRBV28; CDR3aa: CARPSGGETNEKLFF; CDR3nt: TGTGCCAGGCCGTCGGGAGGAGAGACTAATGAAAAACTGTTTTTT
d_gene: TRBD2; j_gene: TRBJ2-7; abundance: many; v_gene: TRBV6-1; CDR3aa: CASRTGGDEQYF; CDR3nt: TGTGCCAGCAGAACGGGGGGAGACGAGCAGTACTTC
d_gene: -; j_gene: TRBJ1-1; abundance: many; v_gene: TRBV2; CDR3aa: CASSERTPYTEAFF; CDR3nt: TGTGCCAGCAGTGAAAGGACACCATACACTGAAGCTTTCTTT
d_gene: TRBD1; j_gene: TRBJ1-5; abundance: -; v_gene: TRBV28; CDR3aa: CASSQRTQGASSNQPQHF; CDR3nt: TGCGCCAGCAGCCAACGCACCCAGGGGGCCTCGAGCAATCAGCCCCAGCATTTT
d_gene: TRBD1; j_gene: TRBJ1-1; abundance: many; v_gene: TRBV10-3; CDR3aa: CAIRGTGDTEAFF; CDR3nt: TGTGCCATCAGGGGGACAGGGGACACTGAAGCTTTCTTT
d_gene: -; j_gene: TRBJ1-1; abundance: -; v_gene: TRBV10-3; CDR3aa: CAISEGENTEAFF; CDR3nt: TGTGCCATCAGTGAGGGGGAGAACACTGAAGCTTTCTTT
d_gene: TRBD1; j_gene: TRBJ1-4; abundance: -; v_gene: TRBV7-8; CDR3aa: CASSSATGDNRNKLFF; CDR3nt: TGTGCCAGCAGCTCTGCGACAGGGGACAACAGGAATAAACTGTTTTTT
d_gene: -; j_gene: TRBJ1-6; abundance: few; v_gene: TRBV29-1; CDR3aa: CSFRDNFNSPLHF; CDR3nt: TGCAGCTTCCGGGACAATTTTAATTCACCCCTCCACTTT
d_gene: -; j_gene: TRBJ1-1; abundance: many; v_gene: TRBV7-2; CDR3aa: CASNGGTMNTEAFF; CDR3nt: TGTGCCAGCAATGGGGGGACAATGAACACTGAAGCTTTCTTT
d_gene: TRBD1; j_gene: TRBJ1-5; abundance: -; v_gene: TRBV24-1; CDR3aa: CATSRTGPGQPQHF; CDR3nt: TGTGCCACCTCACGGACAGGGCCGGGTCAGCCCCAGCATTTT
d_gene: -; j_gene: TRBJ1-4; abundance: few; v_gene: TRBV9; CDR3aa: CASSVGGTGEKLFF; CDR3nt: TGTGCCAGCAGCGTAGGGGGGACGGGTGAAAAACTGTTTTTT
d_gene: -; j_gene: TRBJ2-7; abundance: few; v_gene: TRBV20-1; CDR3aa: CSARNTYYEQYF; CDR3nt: TGCAGTGCTAGAAACACATATTACGAGCAGTACTTC